The T cell receptor (beta chain) described here comes from a study of tumor-infiltrating lymphocytes in glioblastoma multiforme (dated by TCRdb to about 2017). Some background on the complete study: Whether intratumoral genomic heterogeneity fosters TIL diversity was tested through joint investigation of somatic mutations, TIL diversity and immune response activity.

The paper's findings and limits, for the study overall: Only one glioblastoma patient was included in the TCR and somatic mutation analysis, limiting generalizability. T cells were not sorted into functional subsets, and such sorting was noted by the authors as a future improvement. RNA-based TCR sequencing may distort clone frequencies because T cells carry unequal numbers of TCR transcripts.

For each of the approximately eleven tumor samples, the AllPrep DNA/RNA mini kit was used to purify genomic DNA and total RNA simultaneously. Every RNA sample had an RNA integrity number above 6.5 and an OD 260/280 ratio above 1.9. As for this clonotype: Its specific antigen is unknown. Sequence at one end of the junction differs from germline and may be a read error.

The CDR3 numbers 13 residues from cysteine through phenylalanine. Of the read, only the CDR3 DNA is kept; its 39 bases are in frame from base 1. Via the germline V gene (reference sequence), CDR1 is SGHAT and CDR2 FQDESV. Using a modified ARM-PCR protocol with multiple V-beta primers and a C-beta primer, the team built TCRB libraries from RNA through three nested multiplex PCR rounds. TCRB-specific cDNA was synthesized from 0.45 to 0.6 ug total RNA with ProtoScript II Reverse Transcriptase and a C-beta primer. The description of the TCRB libraries did not mention any unique molecular identifiers. The third PCR added barcodes and adapters over 25 cycles with Deep VentR (exo-) polymerase, followed by gel purification of 250-500 bp bands. TCRB libraries were sequenced on an Illumina HiSeq 2500 with 250 bp paired-end reads. As for the authors' bioinformatics: The reads were cleaned with Trimmomatic, merged with FLASH and assigned V, D and J segments with MiGEC before being analyzed in VDJtools. The Shannon-Wiener diversity index, calculated using VDJtools, was used to quantify repertoire diversity. TCRdb handled the public reads itself, with Q25 trimming in fastp and clone calling in MiXCR, and kept productive beta chains. Identical CDR3 proteins give one entry, which carries the most common genes and DNA. The V and J calls here are based on TCRdb, not the publication. This sample holds about 12,000 distinct CDR3 sequences; approximately 70% were observed only once. The ten biggest clones cover 25% to 30% of the sample.

The sequenced material came from brain tumor tissue. This chain joins TRBV11-1 to TRBJ2-7; 8 of the junction bases match TRBD1. The receptor was derived from a male donor with glioblastoma. The sequence in DNA is TGTGACAGCAAGCGGACAGGGAATGACGAGCAGTACTTC. Protein translation: CDSKRTGNDEQYF.